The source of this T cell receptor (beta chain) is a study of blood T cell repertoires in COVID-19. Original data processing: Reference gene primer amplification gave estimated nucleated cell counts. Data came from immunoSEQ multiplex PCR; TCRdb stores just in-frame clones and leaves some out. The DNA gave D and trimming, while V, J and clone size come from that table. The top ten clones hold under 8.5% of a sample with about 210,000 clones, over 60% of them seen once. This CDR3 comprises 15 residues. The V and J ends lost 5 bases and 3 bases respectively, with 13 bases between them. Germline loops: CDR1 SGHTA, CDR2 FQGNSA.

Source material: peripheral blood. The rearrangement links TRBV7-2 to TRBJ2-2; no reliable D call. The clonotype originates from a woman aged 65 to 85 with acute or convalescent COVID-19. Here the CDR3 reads CASSPDLLYTGELFF. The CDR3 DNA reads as TGTGCCAGCAGCCCTGACTTGCTGTACACCGGGGAGCTGTTTTTT.